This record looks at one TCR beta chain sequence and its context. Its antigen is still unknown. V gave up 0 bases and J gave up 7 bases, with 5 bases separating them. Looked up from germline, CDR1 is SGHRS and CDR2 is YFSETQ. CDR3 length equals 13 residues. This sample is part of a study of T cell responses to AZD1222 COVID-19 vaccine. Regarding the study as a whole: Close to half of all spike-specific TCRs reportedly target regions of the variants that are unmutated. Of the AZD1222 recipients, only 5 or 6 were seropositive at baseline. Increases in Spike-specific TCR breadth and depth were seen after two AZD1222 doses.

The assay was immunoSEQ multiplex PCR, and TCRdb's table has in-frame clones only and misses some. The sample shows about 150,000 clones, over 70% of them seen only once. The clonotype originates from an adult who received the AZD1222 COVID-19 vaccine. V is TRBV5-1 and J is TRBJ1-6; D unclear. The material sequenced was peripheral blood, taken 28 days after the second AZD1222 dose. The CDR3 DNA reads TGCGCCAGCAGCTTGGCCGGAAATTCACCCCTCCACTTT. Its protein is CASSLAGNSPLHF.